This TCR beta chain is from a study of post-analysis software for immune sequencing data (dated by TCRdb to the mid-2010s). About the full investigation: The recorded disease courses included relapsing-remitting, secondary progressive and progressive-relapsing multiple sclerosis, and some patients had no subtype annotation. A subset of samples was prepared in parallel using single-end sample barcoding, then pooled and co-amplified after Illumina adapter ligation. Patient repertoires were compared against around 10 previously published healthy control repertoires from donors aged roughly 6 to 27 years. What the study reported, not specific to this receptor: The multiple sclerosis patient group was slightly younger than the control group. Normalized Chao1 diversity was significantly lower in multiple sclerosis patients than controls, suggesting substantial peripheral T-cell clonal expansion. Direct clustering with F measure revealed strong co-clustering of samples prepared in the same batch, which led to a batch-effect correction.

The library was prepared using PCR. TCRdb names Illumina HiSeq 2500 as the instrument used. To reduce PCR and sequencing biases, unique molecular identifiers were built into the TCR beta cDNA libraries. Roughly 0.5 million cDNA molecules were obtained per 1 to 10 million input T cells, so each molecule approximated one T cell. The same protocol used for the earlier healthy control dataset was applied to prepare and sequence the patient libraries. Samples belonging to the same batch were prepared together, multiplexed and sequenced on a shared HiSeq lane. As for the authors' bioinformatics: MIGEC handled the raw barcoded reads, throwing out single-read molecular identifier groups before consensus assembly and CDR3 extraction. VDJtools was used for post-analysis of the clonotype tables, with diversity normalized by down-sampling every dataset to the smallest sample size. In repertoire overlap clustering, CDR3 amino acid sequences, but not nucleotide sequences, were matched to correct batch-related cross-sample contamination. The raw public reads went through TCRdb reprocessing: fastp at Q25, MiXCR clone calling, in-frame beta chains kept. Identical CDR3 proteins give one entry, which carries the most common genes and DNA. TCRdb, not the original authors, processed these V and J calls. Present in this sample are 170,000 or so distinct CDR3 sequences, approximately 30% of which were seen just once. 1.5% of the sample is taken by the ten largest.

About this clonotype itself: It lacks a known antigen. No base quality information exists; no much larger clone differs at one position.

To demonstrate the VDJtools post-analysis software, the study profiled TCR beta repertoires from the peripheral blood of 10 to 15 young patients with multiple sclerosis. Multiple sclerosis patients were children and adolescents aged about 6 to 15 years. Sequencing was performed on blood. This TCR was recovered from a girl under 18 with multiple sclerosis.

The bases are TGTGCCAGCAGCTTTGGACAGCCCACAGATACGCAGTATTTT. Its protein product is CASSFGQPTDTQYF. The rearranged segments are TRBV11-2 and TRBJ2-3; the D segment could be TRBD1, given 6 matching bases. CDR1 and CDR2, per the germline V gene, are SGHAT and FQNNGV. V loses 3 bases, J loses 2 bases, and the germline ends lie 9 bases apart. From its cysteine to its phenylalanine, the CDR3 spans 14 amino acids. The sequence is cut down to CDR3 DNA, 42 bases in frame from base 1.